What follows is one TCR beta chain and its context. This entry belongs to a study of T cell changes during pregnancy in multiple sclerosis. Trimming removed 5 bases from V and 7 bases from J, with 6 bases in between. The CDR3 has 11 residues. The germline V gene encodes CDR1 SNHLY and CDR2 FYNNEI. Data came from immunoSEQ multiplex PCR; TCRdb stores just in-frame clones and leaves some out. The sample yields about 87,000 clones, just under 95% seen once. The sample was peripheral blood, taken in the third trimester of pregnancy. This chain joins TRBV2 and TRBJ2-1; D call uncertain. This TCR was sampled from a female donor in good health, enrolled as a control in a pregnancy study. This chain's CDR3 is CASSSWNEQFF. Written as DNA, the CDR3 is TGTGCCAGCAGTAGCTGGAATGAGCAGTTCTTC.